These 17 T cell receptor beta chains share one sample of origin, sequenced in a study of blood T cell repertoires in COVID-19. TCRdb's copy holds only in-frame clones and misses some; the assay was immunoSEQ multiplex PCR. Here the sample spans almost 500,000 clones, about 88% being singletons. Material for sequencing was PBMCs or T cells enriched from blood (not recorded which). The receptors shown here come from a woman aged 55-70 years who had recovered from COVID-19.

This chain joins TRBV4-1 and TRBJ1-2, with D possibly TRBD1 on 5 matching bases. Germline assignment: CDR1 MGHRA and CDR2 YSYEKL. The germline V and J ends were trimmed by 3 bases and 1 base, with 18 bases remaining between them. The CDR3 runs 17 residues. The CDR3 bases are TGCGCCAGCAGCCACGGGAACGCGCGGGGGGTTAACTATGGCTACACCTTC. The encoded protein is CASSHGNARGVNYGYTF.

The chain combines TRBV9 with TRBJ1-1, with 10 positions matching TRBD1. Germline CDR1 and CDR2: SGDLS and YYNGEE. V shed 3 bases and J 4 bases; nucleotides not matched to a gene: 6. The CDR3 length is 15 residues. The CDR3 is CASSGGQGVGTEAFF. The CDR3 nucleotides are TGTGCCAGCAGCGGCGGACAGGGGGTCGGCACTGAAGCTTTCTTT.

The chain links TRBV27 to TRBJ1-5; D gene unclear. V dropped 2 bases and J dropped 6 bases, with 8 bases sitting between them. CDR3 length: 13 residues. Germline V CDR1 and CDR2: MNHEY, SMNVEV (reference sequence). In nucleotides, the CDR3 is TGTGCCAGCAGTTTAAACCGGTTTCAGCCCCAGCATTTT. Protein: CASSLNRFQPQHF.

CDR3 bases: TGTGCCAGCAGCCAAGCCCCTAATTCAGATACGCAGTATTTT. Amino acids: CASSQAPNSDTQYF. V gene TRBV3-1 (or the pseudogene TRBV3-2) combines with J gene TRBJ2-3; D remains unclear. In germline, CDR1 is LGHDT, CDR2 YNNKEL (reference sequence). V shed 1 base and J shed 4 bases, with 9 bases lying between them. The length of the CDR3 is 14 residues.

CDR3 amino acids: CASSQLLAGANTGELFF. The CDR3 nucleotides read TGCGCCAGCAGCCAACTACTAGCGGGAGCGAACACCGGGGAGCTGTTTTTT. The rearrangement links TRBV4-1 to TRBJ2-2, with 11 bases identical to TRBD2. From germline, CDR1 is MGHRA and CDR2 YSYEKL. CDR3 size: 17 residues. J gave up 0 bases and V 2 bases, and 2 bases lay outside the gene matches.

This clone was recorded only once. This sequence joins TRBV29-1 and TRBJ1-1, with TRBD1 matching 8 bases. V dropped 6 bases and J dropped 0; count of bases not matched to a gene: 6. CDR3 size: 14 residues. Germline loops: CDR1 SQVTM, CDR2 ANQGSEA. CDR3 amino acids: CSVRTGFVNTEAFF. The CDR3 bases are TGCAGCGTGCGGACAGGGTTCGTGAACACTGAAGCTTTCTTT.

The sample holds one count of this clone. The chain employs TRBV2 and TRBJ2-5; 7 bases match TRBD2. Germline trimming cut 6 bases from V and 4 bases from J; bases unmatched to any gene: 5. Germline CDR1 SNHLY, CDR2 FYNNEI. The CDR3 spans 13 residues. The CDR3 sequence: CASRRTSLETQYF. The DNA for the CDR3 is TGTGCCAGCAGGAGGACTAGTTTAGAGACCCAGTACTTC.

V is TRBV9 and J is TRBJ2-7, with TRBD1 identical over 7 bases. V shed 4 bases and J 2 bases; nucleotides not matched to a gene: 3. This CDR3 has 13 amino acids. CDR1 and CDR2 (germline): SGDLS, YYNGEE. The CDR3 reads CASSSGTAYEQYF. CDR3 nucleotide sequence: TGTGCCAGCAGCTCCGGGACAGCCTACGAGCAGTACTTC.

This chain joins TRBV29-1 and TRBJ2-3, with TRBD1 as a possible D gene (6 bases). The CDR3 is 12 amino acids. Germline CDR1 SQVTM, CDR2 ANQGSEA. V was pared by 5 bases and J by 3 bases, with 9 bases between. Here the CDR3 reads CSVRTVTDTQYF. The CDR3 DNA follows: TGCAGCGTTAGGACAGTTACAGATACGCAGTATTTT.

The rearrangement joins TRBV5-1 to TRBJ1-4, with D unresolved. The germline V and J ends were trimmed by 2 bases and 0 bases, with 17 bases remaining between them. In germline, CDR1 is SGHRS, CDR2 YFSETQ. This CDR3 has 18 residues. The CDR3: CASSFRDHHAATNEKLFF. CDR3 sequence (DNA): TGCGCCAGCAGCTTTCGAGACCACCATGCGGCAACTAATGAAAAACTGTTTTTT.

The chain carries TRBV7-8 and TRBJ1-4; D call uncertain. The V gene lost 8 bases and the J gene lost 3 bases, with 10 bases spanning the gap. The CDR3 contains 13 residues. The germline gives CDR1 SGHVS, CDR2 FQNEAQ. The CDR3 DNA follows: TGTGCCAGCCGGGGTGCGGCTAATGAAAAACTGTTTTTT. Its protein product is CASRGAANEKLFF.

Turning to this clone: This CDR3 is also generated by other DNA sequences in the sample. The chain combines TRBV7-8 with TRBJ1-1, with a weak D call TRBD1 (5 bases). Germline lookup yields CDR1 SGHVS and CDR2 FQNEAQ. This CDR3 has 14 amino acids. V shed 2 bases and J shed 2 bases, with 9 bases lying between them. CDR3 nucleotides: TGTGCCAGCAGCTTAAGCGGGGGAAACACTGAAGCTTTCTTT. Its translation is CASSLSGGNTEAFF.

The rearrangement uses TRBV7-6 and TRBJ2-3; D uncertain. In germline, CDR1 is SGHVS, CDR2 FNYEAQ. V was shortened by 0 bases and J by 4 bases, with 8 bases between the two germline ends. This CDR3 is built from 14 residues. CDR3 sequence (DNA): TGTGCCAGCAGCTTAGCAGTCCGGGCAGATACGCAGTATTTT. It encodes CASSLAVRADTQYF.

The J gene is TRBJ1-1, the V gene TRBV2; D remains ambiguous. This CDR3 is built from 14 residues. Germline CDR1 SNHLY, CDR2 FYNNEI. V shed 8 bases and J shed 3 bases, with 16 bases lying between them. In DNA, the CDR3 is TGTGCCAGCCTACCCGACAATTATGACACTGAAGCTTTCTTT. Its protein is CASLPDNYDTEAFF.

In this sample, this clone turned up a few times. This chain joins TRBV4-2 and TRBJ2-3, with 12 bases lining up with TRBD2. CDR3 length: 15 residues. CDR1 LGHNA and CDR2 YNFKEQ come from the germline V gene. V was pared by 8 bases and J by 4 bases, with 7 bases of the junction left unmatched. The DNA for the CDR3 is TGTGCCAGCGTGCTGACTAGCGGGGGATCAGATACGCAGTATTTT. Translated, it gives CASVLTSGGSDTQYF.

J is TRBJ1-6 and V is TRBV3-1 (or the pseudogene TRBV3-2), with TRBD1 as a possible D gene (5 bases). Deletions cut 2 bases from V and 2 bases from J, with 7 bases between. Germline CDR1 reads LGHDT; CDR2 reads YNNKEL (reference sequence). CDR3 length equals 15 residues. The CDR3 DNA sequence: TGTGCCAGCAGCCAAAAGGGGACCTATAATTCACCCCTCCACTTT. This translates into CASSQKGTYNSPLHF.

The V and J genes are TRBV5-1 and TRBJ2-6; D may be TRBD2 (5 bases). Trimming stripped 4 bases from V and 0 bases from J, with 14 bases between. Per the germline V gene, CDR1 is SGHRS and CDR2 is YFSETQ. This CDR3 is 17 amino acids long. The chain's CDR3 is CASSATNGNSGANVLTF. The CDR3 DNA reads TGCGCCAGCAGCGCGACGAACGGGAACTCTGGGGCCAACGTCCTGACTTTC.